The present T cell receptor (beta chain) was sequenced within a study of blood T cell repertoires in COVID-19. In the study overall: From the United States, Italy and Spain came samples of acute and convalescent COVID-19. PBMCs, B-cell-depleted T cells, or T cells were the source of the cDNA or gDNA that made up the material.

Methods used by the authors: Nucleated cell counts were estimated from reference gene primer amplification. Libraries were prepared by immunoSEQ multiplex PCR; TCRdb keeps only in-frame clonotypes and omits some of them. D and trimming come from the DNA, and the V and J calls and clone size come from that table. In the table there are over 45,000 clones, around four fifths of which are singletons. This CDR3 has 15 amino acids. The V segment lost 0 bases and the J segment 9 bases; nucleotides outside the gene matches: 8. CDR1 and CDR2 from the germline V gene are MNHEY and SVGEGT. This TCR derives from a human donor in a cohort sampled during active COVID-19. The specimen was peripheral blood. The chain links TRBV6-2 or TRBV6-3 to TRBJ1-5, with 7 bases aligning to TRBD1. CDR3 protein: CASSYSRQGERPQHF. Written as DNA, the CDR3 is TGTGCCAGCAGTTACTCCAGACAGGGAGAAAGGCCCCAGCATTTT.